The present entry profiles one T cell receptor beta chain with its context. The germline gives CDR1 SGDLS, CDR2 YYNGEE. CDR3 length: 14 amino acids. Trimming at V came to 3 bases and at J to 1 base, leaving 4 bases not matched to a gene. Assay used: immunoSEQ multiplex PCR; TCRdb lists only in-frame clones, some missing. The sample consists of 55,000 to 60,000 clones, just under 95% of them appearing once. This record belongs to a study of technical replicates of blood from several donors. The specimen was PBMCs. The chain links TRBV9 to TRBJ2-7, with TRBD2 matching 7 bases. The source is a human donor in good health. Some clones in this sample may be carry-over from other donors' samples. CDR3 sequence (DNA): TGTGCCAGCAGCGGGGGGAGGGTATCCTACGAGCAGTACTTC. This gives the protein CASSGGRVSYEQYF.